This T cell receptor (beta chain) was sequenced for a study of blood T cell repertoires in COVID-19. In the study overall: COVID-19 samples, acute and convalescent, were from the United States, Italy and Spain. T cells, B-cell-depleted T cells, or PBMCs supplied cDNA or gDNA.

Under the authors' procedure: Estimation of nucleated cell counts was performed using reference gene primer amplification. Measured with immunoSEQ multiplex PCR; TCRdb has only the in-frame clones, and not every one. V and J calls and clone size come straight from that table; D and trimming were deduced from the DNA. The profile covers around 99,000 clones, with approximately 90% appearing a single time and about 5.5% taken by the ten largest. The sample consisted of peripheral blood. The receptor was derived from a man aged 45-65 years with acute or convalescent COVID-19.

CDR3 loop: CASRVLQGPNEKLFF. The CDR3 bases are TGTGCCAGCAGAGTCTTACAGGGCCCTAATGAAAAACTGTTTTTT. The V and J genes are TRBV2 and TRBJ1-4, with D possibly TRBD1 on 6 matching bases. The CDR3 contains 15 residues. The ends were cut back, 6 bases at V and 3 bases at J, with 14 bases in the middle. Looked up from germline, CDR1 is SNHLY and CDR2 is FYNNEI.